This is a list of T cell receptor beta chains from one sample in a study of T-cell reconstitution after alpha-beta-depleted transplantation in children. TCRdb reprocessed the PCR reads via MiXCR and lists one record per CDR3 protein. The table has 780,000 or so distinct CDR3 sequences, roughly 15% seen once. Source: PBMCs, mostly from graft donor cells, taken 360 days after TCRalphabeta/CD19-depleted stem cell transplant. The receptor set was obtained from a male patient younger than 18 who had a stem cell transplant for acute lymphoblastic leukemia, so the T cells may come from the graft donor. The CDR3 runs from the conserved cysteine through the conserved F or W. A D gene is named only where the DNA matches it firmly. Clone size, where shown, is once, few, many, or a class for clones that have expanded.

cdr3_nt: TGCGCCAGCAGCCAAGATTGGCCTAGCGGGAACACCGGGGAGCTGTTTTTT; cdr3_aa: CASSQDWPSGNTGELFF; cdr3_length: 17; v_call: TRBV4-1; j_call: TRBJ2-2; d_call: TRBD2; clone_size: few
cdr3_nt: TGTGCCAGCAGCCTGTCGTACAGGAACACTGAAGCTTTCTTT; cdr3_aa: CASSLSYRNTEAFF; cdr3_length: 14; v_call: TRBV5-5; j_call: TRBJ1-1; d_call: NA; clone_size: once
cdr3_nt: TGTGCCAGCAGCCAAGATCAGGGACAGGGGCACACTGAAGCTTTCTTT; cdr3_aa: CASSQDQGQGHTEAFF; cdr3_length: 16; v_call: TRBV3-1; j_call: TRBJ1-1; d_call: TRBD1; clone_size: NA
cdr3_nt: TGCGCCAGCAGCCAAGATATAGCGGGAGGGCAAGAGACCCAGTACTTC; cdr3_aa: CASSQDIAGGQETQYF; cdr3_length: 16; v_call: TRBV4-1; j_call: TRBJ2-5; d_call: TRBD2; clone_size: NA
cdr3_nt: TGCGCCAGCAGCGTCAGGGACCCACAAGAGACCCAGTACTTC; cdr3_aa: CASSVRDPQETQYF; cdr3_length: 14; v_call: TRBV5-1; j_call: TRBJ2-5; d_call: NA; clone_size: NA
cdr3_nt: TGCGCCAGCAGCTATGGGGCGGGAAACTACAATGAGCAGTTCTTC; cdr3_aa: CASSYGAGNYNEQFF; cdr3_length: 15; v_call: TRBV5-1; j_call: TRBJ2-1; d_call: NA; clone_size: few
cdr3_nt: TGTGCCAGCACCCCAGGGCATTTAGACGAGCAGTACTTC; cdr3_aa: CASTPGHLDEQYF; cdr3_length: 13; v_call: TRBV12-3/TRBV12-4; j_call: TRBJ2-7; d_call: NA; clone_size: many
cdr3_nt: TGCGCCAGCAGCTTGGCGGGACTAGACAACAATGAGCAGTTCTTC; cdr3_aa: CASSLAGLDNNEQFF; cdr3_length: 15; v_call: TRBV5-1; j_call: TRBJ2-1; d_call: TRBD2; clone_size: NA
cdr3_nt: TGTGCCAGCAGCCTGCAACCCAGCGGGGTGAACACCGGGGAGCTGTTTTTT; cdr3_aa: CASSLQPSGVNTGELFF; cdr3_length: 17; v_call: TRBV7-2; j_call: TRBJ2-2; d_call: TRBD2; clone_size: NA
cdr3_nt: TGCGCCAGCAGCTTGCGGGAGTCGAACACCGGGGAGCTGTTTTTT; cdr3_aa: CASSLRESNTGELFF; cdr3_length: 15; v_call: TRBV5-1; j_call: TRBJ2-2; d_call: NA; clone_size: NA
cdr3_nt: TGTGCCAGCAGCCAAGAAGGCGGGGATACGCAGTATTTT; cdr3_aa: CASSQEGGDTQYF; cdr3_length: 13; v_call: TRBV4-2; j_call: TRBJ2-3; d_call: NA; clone_size: few
cdr3_nt: TGTGCCAGCAGCCAAGAACTAGCGGGAGGGGAGGATACGCAGTATTTT; cdr3_aa: CASSQELAGGEDTQYF; cdr3_length: 16; v_call: TRBV4-2; j_call: TRBJ2-3; d_call: TRBD2; clone_size: many
cdr3_nt: TGCGCCAGCAGTGTTTTAGCGGGAGCTGAGCAGTTCTTC; cdr3_aa: CASSVLAGAEQFF; cdr3_length: 13; v_call: TRBV10-1; j_call: TRBJ2-1; d_call: TRBD2; clone_size: NA
cdr3_nt: TGTGCCAGCAGCCCCAGAAAAGACAGAATTGTGCGAGAGACCCAGTACTTC; cdr3_aa: CASSPRKDRIVRETQYF; cdr3_length: 17; v_call: TRBV7-2; j_call: TRBJ2-5; d_call: NA; clone_size: few
cdr3_nt: TGTGCCAGCAGCCAAGATACAGGACTAGTAAGCTACGAGCAGTACTTC; cdr3_aa: CASSQDTGLVSYEQYF; cdr3_length: 16; v_call: TRBV4-2; j_call: TRBJ2-7; d_call: TRBD2; clone_size: few
cdr3_nt: TGCGCCAGCAGCTGGAAGACAGAAGAGACCCAGTACTTC; cdr3_aa: CASSWKTEETQYF; cdr3_length: 13; v_call: TRBV5-1; j_call: TRBJ2-5; d_call: NA; clone_size: few
cdr3_nt: TGTGCCAGCAGGCGTCTGGCGACGAAGCAGTTCTTC; cdr3_aa: CASRRLATKQFF; cdr3_length: 12; v_call: TRBV2; j_call: TRBJ2-1; d_call: NA; clone_size: NA
cdr3_nt: TGTGCCATCAGTGAGTCAACTAGCTCCTACAATGAGCAGTTCTTC; cdr3_aa: CAISESTSSYNEQFF; cdr3_length: 15; v_call: TRBV10-3; j_call: TRBJ2-1; d_call: NA; clone_size: NA
cdr3_nt: TGTGCCAGCAGCGTACAGGCTTACGAGCAGTACTTC; cdr3_aa: CASSVQAYEQYF; cdr3_length: 12; v_call: TRBV7-9; j_call: TRBJ2-7; d_call: NA; clone_size: few
cdr3_nt: TGTGCCAGCAGGCCAAATCTCCGGAGACGGCTGAACACTGAAGCTTTCTTT; cdr3_aa: CASRPNLRRRLNTEAFF; cdr3_length: 17; v_call: TRBV3-1; j_call: TRBJ1-1; d_call: NA; clone_size: NA
cdr3_nt: TGTGCCAGCAGTCCCCCCTTCCATACTAGCGGGGCTTACAATGAGCAGTTCTTC; cdr3_aa: CASSPPFHTSGAYNEQFF; cdr3_length: 18; v_call: TRBV12-3/TRBV12-4; j_call: TRBJ2-1; d_call: TRBD2; clone_size: few
cdr3_nt: TGCAGCGTTTTGAACAGCCGTTTTAACTATGGCTACACCTTC; cdr3_aa: CSVLNSRFNYGYTF; cdr3_length: 14; v_call: TRBV29-1; j_call: TRBJ1-2; d_call: NA; clone_size: NA
cdr3_nt: TGTGCCAGCAGATACGGGACAGCTAGCGAGCAGTACTTC; cdr3_aa: CASRYGTASEQYF; cdr3_length: 13; v_call: TRBV6-5; j_call: TRBJ2-7; d_call: TRBD1; clone_size: NA
cdr3_nt: TGCAGCGTTGGAGTTAGCGGGAGACGCAATGAGCAGTTCTTC; cdr3_aa: CSVGVSGRRNEQFF; cdr3_length: 14; v_call: TRBV29-1; j_call: TRBJ2-1; d_call: TRBD2; clone_size: few
cdr3_nt: TGTGCCAGCAGCGTACCTTATATGAATGAGCAGTTCTTC; cdr3_aa: CASSVPYMNEQFF; cdr3_length: 13; v_call: TRBV11-3; j_call: TRBJ2-1; d_call: NA; clone_size: NA
cdr3_nt: TGTGCCAGCACCAAAGGACAGGGCTCTGGCTACACCTTC; cdr3_aa: CASTKGQGSGYTF; cdr3_length: 13; v_call: TRBV12-3/TRBV12-4; j_call: TRBJ1-2; d_call: TRBD1; clone_size: NA
cdr3_nt: TGTGCCAGCAGTTGGCCAGGTTCCTACGAGCAGTACTTC; cdr3_aa: CASSWPGSYEQYF; cdr3_length: 13; v_call: TRBV25-1; j_call: TRBJ2-7; d_call: NA; clone_size: few
cdr3_nt: TGTGCCAGCAGCTTAACTGGGGGACAAAATGAGCAGTTCTTC; cdr3_aa: CASSLTGGQNEQFF; cdr3_length: 14; v_call: TRBV7-8; j_call: TRBJ2-1; d_call: NA; clone_size: few
cdr3_nt: TGTGCCAGCAGCTTAGCATGGCGGGAGAACTCCTACGAGCAGTACTTC; cdr3_aa: CASSLAWRENSYEQYF; cdr3_length: 16; v_call: TRBV7-9; j_call: TRBJ2-7; d_call: TRBD2; clone_size: few
cdr3_nt: TGTGCCAGCAGCTTAGGGGCGTTTGCGGGATCGAATGAAAAACTGTTTTTT; cdr3_aa: CASSLGAFAGSNEKLFF; cdr3_length: 17; v_call: TRBV7-9; j_call: TRBJ1-4; d_call: NA; clone_size: NA
cdr3_nt: TGTGCCAGCTCTCCGGCGGGAGCCAGGTCTCGGGAGCAGTACTTC; cdr3_aa: CASSPAGARSREQYF; cdr3_length: 15; v_call: TRBV6-1; j_call: TRBJ2-7; d_call: TRBD2; clone_size: NA
cdr3_nt: TGCGCCAGCAGCTTGGGAGGGCAGGTTTTTGCCAATGAGCAGTTCTTC; cdr3_aa: CASSLGGQVFANEQFF; cdr3_length: 16; v_call: TRBV5-1; j_call: TRBJ2-1; d_call: NA; clone_size: few
cdr3_nt: TGCGCCAGCAGGAGCGGGGTGGGAGGCCCGGTGGTCGAGCAGTACTTC; cdr3_aa: CASRSGVGGPVVEQYF; cdr3_length: 16; v_call: TRBV10-2; j_call: TRBJ2-7; d_call: TRBD2; clone_size: NA
cdr3_nt: TGTGCCAGCAGTTACGGGTCAGGGGGTTACTCAGAGTACTTC; cdr3_aa: CASSYGSGGYSEYF; cdr3_length: 14; v_call: TRBV6-5; j_call: TRBJ2-7; d_call: TRBD1; clone_size: many
cdr3_nt: TGCGCCAGCAGCTTCCTGCCTGAGGCTAGCGGGAGCGGGGAGACCCAGTACTTC; cdr3_aa: CASSFLPEASGSGETQYF; cdr3_length: 18; v_call: TRBV5-1; j_call: TRBJ2-5; d_call: TRBD2; clone_size: few
cdr3_nt: TGCGCCAGCAGCACCGGACACATTTACAATGAGCAGTTCTTC; cdr3_aa: CASSTGHIYNEQFF; cdr3_length: 14; v_call: TRBV5-1; j_call: TRBJ2-1; d_call: NA; clone_size: NA
cdr3_nt: TGTGCCAGCAGCGTAGATGGGACAGGCCATTACAATGAGCAGTTCTTC; cdr3_aa: CASSVDGTGHYNEQFF; cdr3_length: 16; v_call: TRBV9; j_call: TRBJ2-1; d_call: TRBD1; clone_size: many
cdr3_nt: TGTGCCACCAGTGATCGGGACGGACAGGGGACCGACGAGCAGTACTTC; cdr3_aa: CATSDRDGQGTDEQYF; cdr3_length: 16; v_call: TRBV24-1; j_call: TRBJ2-7; d_call: TRBD1; clone_size: few
cdr3_nt: TGCAGTGCTAGTCGGTGGGGGCCGGCCAAAAACATTCAGTACTTC; cdr3_aa: CSASRWGPAKNIQYF; cdr3_length: 15; v_call: TRBV20-1; j_call: TRBJ2-4; d_call: NA; clone_size: few
cdr3_nt: TGCGCCAGCAGCTTGGACGGGACAGCGCCCTACACGCAGTATTTT; cdr3_aa: CASSLDGTAPYTQYF; cdr3_length: 15; v_call: TRBV5-1; j_call: TRBJ2-3; d_call: TRBD1; clone_size: few
cdr3_nt: TGCAGTGTATTTGCGGGAGTGGCGGATACGCAGTATTTT; cdr3_aa: CSVFAGVADTQYF; cdr3_length: 13; v_call: TRBV20-1; j_call: TRBJ2-3; d_call: TRBD2; clone_size: few
cdr3_nt: TGTGCCACCAGCGACCATGGGGATTACAATGAGCAGTTCTTC; cdr3_aa: CATSDHGDYNEQFF; cdr3_length: 14; v_call: TRBV24-1; j_call: TRBJ2-1; d_call: NA; clone_size: few
cdr3_nt: TGTGCCAGCAGACCACTACGCCCTCCTCTTTGGGACAATGAGCAGTTCTTC; cdr3_aa: CASRPLRPPLWDNEQFF; cdr3_length: 17; v_call: TRBV6-5; j_call: TRBJ2-1; d_call: NA; clone_size: few
cdr3_nt: TGCGCCAGCAGCCCAGGACTAGTCGACAATGAGCAGTTCTTC; cdr3_aa: CASSPGLVDNEQFF; cdr3_length: 14; v_call: TRBV5-1; j_call: TRBJ2-1; d_call: TRBD2; clone_size: many
cdr3_nt: TGTGCCAGCATGGGACCCGGGGAGACCCAGTACTTC; cdr3_aa: CASMGPGETQYF; cdr3_length: 12; v_call: TRBV6-5; j_call: TRBJ2-5; d_call: NA; clone_size: NA
cdr3_nt: TGTGCCAGCAGGACAGTCAAGAGCTCCTACGAGCAGTACTTC; cdr3_aa: CASRTVKSSYEQYF; cdr3_length: 14; v_call: TRBV27; j_call: TRBJ2-7; d_call: NA; clone_size: few
cdr3_nt: TGTGCCAGCAGTGCGGGTGGAGGCCCCGCGGGAGAGCAGTACTTC; cdr3_aa: CASSAGGGPAGEQYF; cdr3_length: 15; v_call: TRBV6-1; j_call: TRBJ2-7; d_call: NA; clone_size: few
cdr3_nt: TGTGCCAGCAGCTTAAGCGGCTTGGGGAACACTGAAGCTTTCTTT; cdr3_aa: CASSLSGLGNTEAFF; cdr3_length: 15; v_call: TRBV7-9; j_call: TRBJ1-1; d_call: NA; clone_size: few
cdr3_nt: TGCGCCAGCAGCTTGGCTCAGGGGGAAGATACGCAGTATTTT; cdr3_aa: CASSLAQGEDTQYF; cdr3_length: 14; v_call: TRBV5-1; j_call: TRBJ2-3; d_call: TRBD1; clone_size: NA
cdr3_nt: TGTGCCAGCAGCCAAGAAGGGCTAGCGGGAGGGCCCAGTACAGATACGCAGTATTTT; cdr3_aa: CASSQEGLAGGPSTDTQYF; cdr3_length: 19; v_call: TRBV3-1; j_call: TRBJ2-3; d_call: TRBD2; clone_size: few
cdr3_nt: TGTGCCAGCAGCATAACCCGGGACAGACCCTACGAGCAGTACTTC; cdr3_aa: CASSITRDRPYEQYF; cdr3_length: 15; v_call: TRBV7-9; j_call: TRBJ2-7; d_call: TRBD1; clone_size: NA
cdr3_nt: TGTGCCAGCAGTTACCAGGGAGGAGGAGAGACCCAGTACTTC; cdr3_aa: CASSYQGGGETQYF; cdr3_length: 14; v_call: TRBV12-3/TRBV12-4; j_call: TRBJ2-5; d_call: NA; clone_size: many
cdr3_nt: TGTGCCAGCAGCTTATCGGGGACTAGCGGGAGCCTCGCAGATACGCAGTATTTT; cdr3_aa: CASSLSGTSGSLADTQYF; cdr3_length: 18; v_call: TRBV7-2; j_call: TRBJ2-3; d_call: TRBD2; clone_size: few
cdr3_nt: TGTGCCAGCTCAGGAGGCCGGGGTGGCCCAGATACGCAGTATTTT; cdr3_aa: CASSGGRGGPDTQYF; cdr3_length: 15; v_call: TRBV18; j_call: TRBJ2-3; d_call: NA; clone_size: NA
cdr3_nt: TGTGCCAGTACTTATAGATGGGCGGAAGATACGCAGTATTTT; cdr3_aa: CASTYRWAEDTQYF; cdr3_length: 14; v_call: TRBV19; j_call: TRBJ2-3; d_call: NA; clone_size: NA
cdr3_nt: TGTGCCAGCAGTATGGGGACAGGATATGGCTACACCTTC; cdr3_aa: CASSMGTGYGYTF; cdr3_length: 13; v_call: TRBV12-3/TRBV12-4; j_call: TRBJ1-2; d_call: TRBD1; clone_size: NA
cdr3_nt: TGTGCCAGCAGCCCTAGACTAGCGGGAATCCAACTACTCCAGTTCTTC; cdr3_aa: CASSPRLAGIQLLQFF; cdr3_length: 16; v_call: TRBV7-9; j_call: TRBJ2-1; d_call: TRBD2; clone_size: few
cdr3_nt: TGTGCCAGCAGCTTGGACGGCAACTCCGGGGAGCTGTTTTTT; cdr3_aa: CASSLDGNSGELFF; cdr3_length: 14; v_call: TRBV5-4; j_call: TRBJ2-2; d_call: NA; clone_size: NA
cdr3_nt: TGTGCCAGCTTCGCCCGGACAGGGGGAATCGCCTACGAGCAGTACTTC; cdr3_aa: CASFARTGGIAYEQYF; cdr3_length: 16; v_call: TRBV18; j_call: TRBJ2-7; d_call: TRBD1; clone_size: NA
cdr3_nt: TGTGCCAGCAGCGTAGACGGGGACTCCTACAATGAGCAGTTCTTC; cdr3_aa: CASSVDGDSYNEQFF; cdr3_length: 15; v_call: TRBV9; j_call: TRBJ2-1; d_call: NA; clone_size: few